Below are 10 T cell receptor beta chains sequenced from a single sample in a study of blood T cells in healthy people across ages. Sample-barcoded 5' priming and a J-beta primer mix drove a second PCR of about 7 to 12 cycles. MiXCR, run by TCRdb on the 5' RACE reads, gives a single entry per CDR3 protein. The data contain about 1.4 million distinct CDR3 sequences, 55% to 75% of them singletons. What was sequenced was blood. The receptors stem from a man in his late teens or twenties in good health.

A word on this clonotype: The junction departs from the called germline gene at one end, perhaps through a read error. For the CDR3, the DNA is TGTGCCGGCAGTTATGGCGTCTCGAACACCGGGGAGCTGTTTTTT. It is translated as CAGSYGVSNTGELFF. This chain joins TRBV6-2 or TRBV6-3 and TRBJ2-2; D unresolved. Germline loops: CDR1 MNHEY, CDR2 SVGEGT. This CDR3 has 15 amino acids.

The chain employs TRBV15 and TRBJ2-4; D is possibly TRBD1 (5 bases). TRBJ2-5 matches the DNA end more closely, so the J call is doubtful. The germline CDR1 and CDR2 sequences are LNHNV and YYDKDF (reference sequence). The CDR3 spans 13 residues. CDR3 in DNA: TGTGCCACCAGCAGAGACAGGGTTGAGACCCAGTACTTC. The encoded protein is CATSRDRVETQYF.

The chain carries TRBV7-9 and TRBJ2-7; the D gene is possibly TRBD1 (6 bases). The J call may be wrong; the DNA end is better matched by TRBJ2-4. Germline values: CDR1 SEHNR, CDR2 FQNEAQ (reference sequence). This CDR3 is built from 17 residues. The CDR3 nucleotides read TGTGCCAGCAGCTTATTTCCAGGGGTAGGGCCCAAAAACATTCAGTACTTC. Encoded protein: CASSLFPGVGPKNIQYF.

The CDR3 loop reads CATSEHTGGLLNEQFF. CDR3 sequence (DNA): TGTGCCACCAGTGAACACACGGGTGGACTGTTGAATGAGCAGTTCTTC. The V and J genes are TRBV24-1 and TRBJ2-1, with D possibly TRBD2 on 5 matching bases. The CDR3 sequence is 16 residues long. Germline assignment: CDR1 KGHDR and CDR2 SFDVKD. V lost 4 bases and J 7 bases, leaving 19 bases between the germline ends.

This chain joins TRBV4-2 and TRBJ2-1; D might be TRBD2 (6 bases). The CDR3 totals 14 residues. Deletions cut 0 bases from V and 13 bases from J, with 16 bases between. Germline V CDR1 and CDR2: LGHNA, YNFKEQ. The CDR3 is CASSQEASDHFQFF. CDR3 nucleotide sequence: TGTGCCAGCAGCCAAGAGGCTAGCGACCACTTTCAGTTCTTC.

This chain links TRBV5-4 with TRBJ1-2, with D possibly being TRBD1 (6 bases). CDR1 is SGHNT and CDR2 is YYREEE in the germline V gene (reference sequence). The CDR3 covers 14 residues. The V end lost 4 bases, the J end lost 1 base, and 11 bases lay between the germline ends. The CDR3 nucleotides are TGTGCCAGCAGCGTAAAAGGGGGTAACTATGGCTACACCTTC. As protein: CASSVKGGNYGYTF.

The chain uses TRBV9 and TRBJ2-3, with a weak D call TRBD2 (6 bases). The CDR3 is 17 amino acids. CDR1 SGDLS and CDR2 YYNGEE come from the germline V gene. Trimming pared 0 bases from V and 1 base from J, leaving 15 bases between. For the CDR3, the DNA is TGTGCCAGCAGCGTAGGACACCTAGCGAAACGCACAGATACGCAGTATTTT. It yields the protein CASSVGHLAKRTDTQYF.

This clonotype was counted only a few times. The chain recombines TRBV7-2 with TRBJ2-3; TRBD2 matches at 7 bases. This CDR3 contains 15 residues. V was clipped by 8 bases and J by 6 bases; unmatched bases: 14. The germline CDR1 and CDR2 sequences are SGHTA and FQGNSA. The CDR3 loop reads CASARASGSRDTQYF. CDR3 coding DNA: TGTGCCAGCGCCAGGGCTAGCGGCAGCCGGGATACGCAGTATTTT.

V usage is TRBV4-1 and J usage is TRBJ2-1, with 8 bases that match TRBD1. The V and J ends lost 1 base and 4 bases, in that order; junction bases with no gene match: 6. CDR3 length: 16 amino acids. In germline, CDR1 is MGHRA, CDR2 YSYEKL. The CDR3 DNA reads as TGCGCCAGCAGCCAAGCGGGGCAGGGGGCTTACAATGAGCAGTTCTTC. It codes for CASSQAGQGAYNEQFF.

The chain recombines TRBV28 with TRBJ2-5; the match to TRBD2 covers 7 bases. The end of the DNA is better explained by TRBJ2-1, so the J call may be wrong. The CDR3 is 15 residues long. Germline-derived CDR1 and CDR2 are MDHEN and SYDVKM. The CDR3 coding sequence is TGTGCCAGCAGTCTCTCGGGGGGATCCCAAGAGACCCAGTTCTTC. This translates into CASSLSGGSQETQFF.